Listed here are 25 T cell receptor beta chains from one sample, sequenced in a study of blood T cell repertoires in COVID-19. Generated by immunoSEQ multiplex PCR, the TCRdb table keeps only in-frame clones and is missing some. The data show about 46,000 clones, 84% seen once. What was sequenced was peripheral blood. These TCRs come from a man between 60 and 75 years old with acute or convalescent COVID-19.

The V call is TRBV4-1, the J call TRBJ1-5; TRBD1 is a possible D gene (5 bases). Germline CDR1 MGHRA, CDR2 YSYEKL. CDR3 length equals 16 residues. The ends were cut back, 0 bases at V and 6 bases at J, with 15 bases in the middle. In DNA, the CDR3 is TGCGCCAGCAGCCAAGAAAACAGGTTACCCGGTCAGCCCCAGCATTTT. It is translated as CASSQENRLPGQPQHF.

CDR3 amino acids: CASSQKGPTNEKLFF. CDR3 nucleotides: TGTGCCAGCAGCCAGAAGGGGCCTACTAATGAAAAACTGTTTTTT. This chain links TRBV3-1 (or the pseudogene TRBV3-2) with TRBJ1-4; D perhaps matches TRBD1 (5 bases). Germline V lookup: CDR1 LGHDT, CDR2 YNNKEL (reference sequence). V lost 3 bases and J 2 bases, leaving 10 bases between the germline ends. The length of the CDR3 is 15 residues.

This chain links TRBV19 with TRBJ2-3; TRBD1 is a possible D gene (6 bases). The V end was cut by 2 bases, the J end by 2 bases, with 8 bases between. The CDR3 is made up of 14 amino acids. Germline V lookup: CDR1 LNHDA, CDR2 SQIVND (reference sequence). Written as DNA, the CDR3 is TGTGCCAGTAGTATACAGGGGTACACAGATACGCAGTATTTT. The encoded protein is CASSIQGYTDTQYF. The variable domain in full, completed from reference TRBV19 and TRBJ2-3, reads DGGITQSPKYLFRKEGQNVTLSCEQNLNHDAMYWYRQDPGQGLRLIYYSQIVNDFQKGDIAEGYSVSREKKESFPLTVTSAQKNPTAFYLCASSIQGYTDTQYFGPGTRLTVL.

This clone appeared many times. The chain joins TRBV11-2 to TRBJ2-1; 11 bases match TRBD2. The CDR3 length is 15 residues. The V and J ends lost 5 bases and 4 bases, in that order; junction bases with no gene match: 4. Germline V gene lookup returns CDR1 SGHAT and CDR2 FQNNGV. Written as DNA, the CDR3 is TGTGCCAGCAGCATGGGACTAGCGGAATACAATGAGCAGTTCTTC. This translates into CASSMGLAEYNEQFF.

A single count supports this clone. The rearrangement joins TRBV10-3 to TRBJ2-2, with 8 positions matching TRBD1. V lost 5 bases to trimming and J lost 6 bases; unmatched junction nucleotides: 5. The CDR3 runs to 14 residues. Germline loops: CDR1 ENHRY, CDR2 SYGVKD. The CDR3 coding sequence is TGTGCCATCAGTTCAACAGGGGGTTCCGGGGAGCTGTTTTTT. Its translation: CAISSTGGSGELFF.

The chain carries TRBV12-3 or TRBV12-4 and TRBJ1-5, with a possible D match to TRBD1 (5 bases). The CDR3 contains 12 residues. V shed 6 bases and J shed 11 bases, with 14 bases lying between them. CDR3: CASRDGPGAQHF. In DNA form, the CDR3 reads TGTGCCAGCAGAGATGGACCGGGGGCCCAGCATTTT.

The genes are TRBV2 and TRBJ2-6; D ambiguous. Germline loops: CDR1 SNHLY, CDR2 FYNNEI. Trimming cost V 7 bases and J 0 bases, with 7 bases left between them. This CDR3 spans 14 amino acids. The CDR3 loop is CASISYSGANVLTF. Written as DNA, the CDR3 is TGTGCCAGCATATCGTACTCTGGGGCCAACGTCCTGACTTTC. The whole variable domain, remainder taken from reference TRBV2 and TRBJ2-6, is EPEVTQTPSHQVTQMGQEVILRCVPISNHLYFYWYRQILGQKVEFLVSFYNNEISEKSEIFDDQFSVERPDGSNFTLKIRSTKLEDSAMYFCASISYSGANVLTFGAGSRLTVL.

The V gene is TRBV3-1 (or the pseudogene TRBV3-2), the J gene TRBJ2-7; D gene ambiguous. Germline lookup yields CDR1 LGHDT and CDR2 YNNKEL (reference sequence). The CDR3 contains 12 residues. Trimming took off 4 bases at V and 4 bases at J, with 8 bases between the two ends. CDR3 DNA sequence: TGTGCCAGCAGCCTCCGGTTATACGAGCAGTACTTC. Translated, it gives CASSLRLYEQYF.

This clone was seen once. The chain has TRBV7-8 and TRBJ2-1, with D possibly matching TRBD1 (6 bases). CDR1 SGHVS and CDR2 FQNEAQ come from the germline V gene. Trimming removed 5 bases from V and 1 base from J, with 12 bases in between. The CDR3 totals 15 residues. The CDR3 sequence is CASSQRDTSYNEQFF. The CDR3 DNA follows: TGTGCCAGCAGCCAACGGGACACATCCTACAATGAGCAGTTCTTC. The whole variable domain, remainder taken from reference TRBV7-8 and TRBJ2-1, is GAGVSQSPRYKVAKRGQDVALRCDPISGHVSLFWYQQALGQGPEFLTYFQNEAQLDKSGLPSDRFFAERPEGSVSTLKIQRTQQEDSAVYLCASSQRDTSYNEQFFGPGTRLTVL.

This CDR3 is CASSLEASEQYF. CDR3 DNA: TGTGCCAGCAGCTTAGAGGCGTCCGAGCAGTACTTC. The chain carries TRBV7-3 and TRBJ2-7; D not resolved. Trimming removed 2 bases from V and 6 bases from J, with 8 bases in between. The CDR3 is made up of 12 amino acids. The V gene's germline CDR1 is SGHTA and CDR2 FQGTGA. The variable domain in full, completed from reference TRBV7-3 and TRBJ2-7, reads GAGVSQTPSNKVTEKGKYVELRCDPISGHTALYWYRQSLGQGPEFLIYFQGTGAADDSGLPNDRFFAVRPEGSVSTLKIQRTERGDSAVYLCASSLEASEQYFGPGTRLTVT.

This chain connects TRBV2 to TRBJ2-7, with TRBD1 identical over 7 bases. The CDR3 loop spans 12 amino acids. CDR1 and CDR2 (germline): SNHLY, FYNNEI. Losses at the gene ends were 8 bases for V and 4 bases for J; bases not matched to a gene: 5. The CDR3 loop is CASEGTEYEQYF. The DNA for the CDR3 is TGTGCCAGCGAAGGGACAGAGTACGAGCAGTACTTC.

V and J are TRBV7-9 and TRBJ2-3; weak D call: TRBD2 (6 bases). The ends were cut back, 4 bases at V and 3 bases at J, with 17 bases in the middle. This CDR3 spans 16 amino acids. CDR1 is SEHNR and CDR2 is FQNEAQ in the germline V gene (reference sequence). The DNA for the CDR3 is TGTGCCAGCAGCTCCCCCTTAAATGGGGGGACAGATACGCAGTATTTT. It codes for CASSSPLNGGTDTQYF.

The V gene is TRBV9, the J gene TRBJ1-1; D may be TRBD1 (5 bases). The germline V and J ends were trimmed by 0 bases and 5 bases, with 11 bases remaining between them. The CDR3 is made up of 14 amino acids. Germline V gives CDR1 SGDLS, CDR2 YYNGEE. The CDR3 coding sequence is TGTGCCAGCAGCGTAGTTTTAGGGGATACTGAAGCTTTCTTT. This gives the protein CASSVVLGDTEAFF.

This clone was counted a few times. This chain connects TRBV27 to TRBJ1-1; a weak D match, TRBD1 (6 bases). This CDR3 is built from 16 residues. V lost 1 base, J lost 4 bases, and 16 bases lay in between. Germline-derived CDR1 and CDR2 are MNHEY and SMNVEV (reference sequence). In nucleotides, the CDR3 is TGTGCCAGCAGTTTATTCCGACAGGACGGAGGCACTGAAGCTTTCTTT. Amino acids: CASSLFRQDGGTEAFF.

The chain uses TRBV14 and TRBJ1-2; D uncertain. CDR1 is SGHDN and CDR2 is FVKESK in the germline V gene. With 1 base removed from V and 2 bases from J, the gap between germline ends came to 8 bases. This CDR3 spans 14 amino acids. CDR3 sequence reads: CASSQGVRNYGYTF. The CDR3 DNA follows: TGTGCCAGCAGCCAAGGCGTGAGGAACTATGGCTACACCTTC.

In this sample, this clone turned up once. The chain uses TRBV18 and TRBJ1-1; 7 nucleotides line up with TRBD1. The CDR3 is 15 residues long. Germline loops: CDR1 KGHSH, CDR2 LQKENI. V shed 3 bases and J 1 base; nucleotides not matched to a gene: 5. The CDR3 sequence is CASSPRAGGNTEAFF. The CDR3 region has the DNA TGTGCCAGCTCACCCCGGGCAGGGGGGAACACTGAAGCTTTCTTT. Variable domain in full (rest from reference TRBV18 and TRBJ1-1): NAGVMQNPRHLVRRRGQEARLRCSPMKGHSHVYWYRQLPEEGLKFMVYLQKENIIDESGMPKERFSAEFPKEGPSILRIQQVVRGDSAAYFCASSPRAGGNTEAFFGQGTRLTVV.

J is TRBJ1-1 and V is TRBV3-1 (or the pseudogene TRBV3-2), with 8 bases fitting TRBD1. The germline V gene encodes CDR1 LGHDT and CDR2 YNNKEL (reference sequence). The CDR3 is 14 amino acids. Trimming removed 0 bases from V and 10 bases from J; junction bases left unmatched: 7. The CDR3 here is CASSQERTGLGAFF. The CDR3 coding sequence is TGTGCCAGCAGCCAAGAAAGGACAGGGCTCGGAGCTTTCTTT.

This chain joins TRBV11-2 and TRBJ2-7; 7 bases agree with TRBD1. Per germline, CDR1 SGHAT and CDR2 FQNNGV. The CDR3 consists of 14 residues. Unmatched junction bases numbered 8, after V lost 5 bases and J lost 4 bases. The CDR3 DNA is TGTGCCAGCAGCCCCCCGACAGGGTGGTACGAGCAGTACTTC. This sequence encodes CASSPPTGWYEQYF.

The gene calls are TRBV6-2 or TRBV6-3 and TRBJ2-1; 13 bases map to TRBD2. The V segment lost 2 bases and the J segment 0 bases; nucleotides outside the gene matches: 10. Germline V gene sequence: CDR1 MNHEY, CDR2 SVGEGT. CDR3 length: 20 residues. CDR3 region: CASSYTPGLAGTSSYNEQFF. The CDR3 DNA reads as TGTGCCAGCAGTTACACCCCGGGACTAGCGGGGACGAGCTCCTACAATGAGCAGTTCTTC.

The chain uses TRBV7-2 and TRBJ1-5, with D possibly being TRBD1 (6 bases). Per germline, CDR1 SGHTA and CDR2 FQGNSA. With 2 bases removed from V and 0 bases from J, the gap between germline ends came to 8 bases. CDR3 length: 15 amino acids. The chain's CDR3 is CASSLQGNSNQPQHF. The CDR3 nucleotides are TGTGCCAGCAGCTTACAGGGGAATAGCAATCAGCCCCAGCATTTT.

This chain connects TRBV2 to TRBJ2-3, with D perhaps TRBD2 (6 bases). Germline lookup yields CDR1 SNHLY and CDR2 FYNNEI. CDR3 size: 16 residues. Trimming removed 5 bases at V and 6 bases at J, with 21 bases between. DNA of the CDR3: TGTGCCAGCAGTCCAACCCTTGTTCTAGCGACCGATACGCAGTATTTT. This gives the protein CASSPTLVLATDTQYF.

The chain uses TRBV3-1 (or the pseudogene TRBV3-2) and TRBJ1-2; D gene uncertain. Germline lookup yields CDR1 LGHDT and CDR2 YNNKEL (reference sequence). This CDR3 comprises 15 residues. V was pared by 4 bases and J by 3 bases, with 15 bases between. CDR3: CASSRSGAEDYGYTF. CDR3 nucleotides: TGTGCCAGCAGCCGATCCGGTGCAGAGGACTATGGCTACACCTTC.

CDR3 region: CASKQYNEQFF. Written as DNA, the CDR3 is TGTGCCAGCAAACAGTACAATGAGCAGTTCTTC. The chain carries TRBV6-5 and TRBJ2-1; D ambiguous. Per germline, CDR1 MNHEY and CDR2 SVGAGI. The CDR3 runs to 11 residues. Trimming left V 7 bases short and J 4 bases short, with 5 bases between.

V gene TRBV5-8 combines with J gene TRBJ2-3; TRBD2 matches at 11 bases. J lost 2 bases, V lost 2 bases, and 10 bases had no gene match. Germline V gives CDR1 SGHTS, CDR2 YDEGEE. This CDR3 region has 18 residues. CDR3 nucleotides: TGTGCCAGCAGCTTCCGACCCTTAGCGGGGGGGAACACAGATACGCAGTATTTT. This translates into CASSFRPLAGGNTDTQYF. Together with reference TRBV5-8 and TRBJ2-3, the CDR3 gives the full variable domain: EAGVTQSPTHLIKTRGQQATLRCSPISGHTSVYWYQQALGLGLQFLLWYDEGEERNRGNFPPRFSGRQFPNYSSELNVNALELEDSALYLCASSFRPLAGGNTDTQYFGPGTRLTVL.

The chain has TRBV21-1 and TRBJ1-6; TRBD1, the D gene given by the table, was not confirmed from the DNA. TRBV21-1 is given as a pseudogene. The CDR3 contains 18 residues. The CDR3 DNA reads as TGTGCCAGCAGCAAACCGCCCACAGGGAGCTCCTATAATTCACCCCTCCACTTT. Its translation is CASSKPPTGSSYNSPLHF.